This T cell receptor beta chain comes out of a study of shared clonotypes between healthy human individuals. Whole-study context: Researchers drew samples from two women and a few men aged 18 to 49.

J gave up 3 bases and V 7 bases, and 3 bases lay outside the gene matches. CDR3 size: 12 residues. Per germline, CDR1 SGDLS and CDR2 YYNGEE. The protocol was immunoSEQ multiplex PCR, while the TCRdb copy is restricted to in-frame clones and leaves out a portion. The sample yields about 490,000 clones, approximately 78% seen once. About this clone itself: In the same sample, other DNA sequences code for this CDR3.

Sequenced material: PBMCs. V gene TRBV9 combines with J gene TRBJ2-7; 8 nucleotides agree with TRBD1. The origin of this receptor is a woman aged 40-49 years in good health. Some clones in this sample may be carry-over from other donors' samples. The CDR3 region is CASSGQGYEQYF. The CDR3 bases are TGTGCCAGCTCCGGACAGGGCTACGAGCAGTACTTC.